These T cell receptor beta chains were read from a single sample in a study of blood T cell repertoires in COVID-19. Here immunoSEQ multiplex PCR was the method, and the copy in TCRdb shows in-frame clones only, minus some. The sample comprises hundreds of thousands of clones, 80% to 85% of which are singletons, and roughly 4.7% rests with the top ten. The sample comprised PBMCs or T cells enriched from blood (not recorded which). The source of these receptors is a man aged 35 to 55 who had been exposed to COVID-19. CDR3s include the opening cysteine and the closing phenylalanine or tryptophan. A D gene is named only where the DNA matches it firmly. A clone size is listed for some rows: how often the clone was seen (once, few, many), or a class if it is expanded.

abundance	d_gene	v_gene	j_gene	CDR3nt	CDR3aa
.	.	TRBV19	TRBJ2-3	TGTGCCAGTACAGGATTTTATACGCAGTATTTT	CASTGFYTQYF
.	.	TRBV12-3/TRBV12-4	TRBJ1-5	TGTGCCAGCAGTTTAACGGGAAATCAGCCCCAGCATTTT	CASSLTGNQPQHF
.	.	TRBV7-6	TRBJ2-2	TGTGCCAGCAGCGAAGGAGGGGCCGGGGAGCTGTTTTTT	CASSEGGAGELFF
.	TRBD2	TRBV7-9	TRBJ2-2	TGTGCCAGCAGCTTCCTTTTGGGACTAGCGGGATTAAGGCACGGGGAGCTGTTTTTT	CASSFLLGLAGLRHGELFF
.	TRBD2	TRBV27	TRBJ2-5	TGTGCCAGCAGGCGGGGGTTGGAGACCCAGTACTTC	CASRRGLETQYF
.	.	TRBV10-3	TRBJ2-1	TGTGCCATCATGTCTAGCCGGGACAATGAGCAGTTCTTC	CAIMSSRDNEQFF
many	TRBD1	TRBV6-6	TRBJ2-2	TGTGCCAGCCGGACAGGGGAGGGCACCGGGGAGCTGTTTTTT	CASRTGEGTGELFF
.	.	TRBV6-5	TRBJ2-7	TGTGCCAGCGAAGTACGGGGGACCTCCTACGAGCAGTACTTC	CASEVRGTSYEQYF
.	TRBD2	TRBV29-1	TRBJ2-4	TGCAGCGGGGGACTAGCGGGAGGGAAAAACATTCAGTACTTC	CSGGLAGGKNIQYF
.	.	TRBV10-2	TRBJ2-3	TGCGCCAGCAGTGTAACAGATACGCAGTATTTT	CASSVTDTQYF
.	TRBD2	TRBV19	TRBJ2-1	TGTGCCAGTAGTGGTAGCGGGAGGAATGAGCAGTTCTTC	CASSGSGRNEQFF
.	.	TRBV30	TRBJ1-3	TGTGCCTGGTGGGTAGACAAAACTGGAAACACCATATATTTT	CAWWVDKTGNTIYF
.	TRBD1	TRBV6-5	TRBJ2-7	TGTGCTACCGGGACAGGGGGCAACGAGCAGTACTTC	CATGTGGNEQYF
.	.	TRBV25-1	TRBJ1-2	TGTGCCAGCCTAGGGGACTATGGCTACACCTTC	CASLGDYGYTF
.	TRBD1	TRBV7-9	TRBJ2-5	TGTGCCAGCAGCTTAGGGACAGGGGGGCCCGCCCAGTACTTC	CASSLGTGGPAQYF
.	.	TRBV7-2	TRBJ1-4	TGTGCCAGCAGCTTAGGTAACCGACAGCGTAGTGAAAAACTGTTTTTT	CASSLGNRQRSEKLFF
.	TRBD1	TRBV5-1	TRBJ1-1	TGCGCCAGCAGCCAAAGGACAGGGGGCAGGGCCACTGAAGCTTTCTTT	CASSQRTGGRATEAFF
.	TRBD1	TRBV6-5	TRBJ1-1	TGTGCCAGCAGCCCGGGACAGCGGACTGAAGCTTTCTTT	CASSPGQRTEAFF
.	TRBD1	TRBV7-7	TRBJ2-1	TGTGCTAGCAGCCCCGGGACAGGGGCAACCTACAATGAGCAGTTCTTC	CASSPGTGATYNEQFF
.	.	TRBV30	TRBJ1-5	TGTGCCTGGAGTGTACAGGGCGATCAGCCCCAGCATTTT	CAWSVQGDQPQHF
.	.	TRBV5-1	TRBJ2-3	TGCGCCAGCAGCTTGGGGCTGGTTCCGTACGCAGATACGCAGTATTTT	CASSLGLVPYADTQYF
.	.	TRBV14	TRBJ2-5	TGTGCCAGCAGCCAAGATCCGTTCCCAGAGACCCAGTACTTC	CASSQDPFPETQYF
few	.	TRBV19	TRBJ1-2	TGTGCCAGTAGTATTAATTTCGGGGTTTTGGGCTACACCTTC	CASSINFGVLGYTF
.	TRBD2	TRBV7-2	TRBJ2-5	TGTGCCAGCAGCTTAGCACCCCGGACTAGCGGGAGAGGGGCAAAGAGGGAGACCCAGTACTTC	CASSLAPRTSGRGAKRETQYF
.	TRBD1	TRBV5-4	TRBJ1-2	TGTGCCAGCAGCTTTACGACAGGGCGAGGCTACACCTTC	CASSFTTGRGYTF
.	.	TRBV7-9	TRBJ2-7	TGTGCCAGCAGCTTAGCGTGGCAGGTCCCCATTTACGAGCAGTACTTC	CASSLAWQVPIYEQYF
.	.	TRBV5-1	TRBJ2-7	TGCGCCAGCAGCCAGCTCGCGGGGAACTACGAGCAGTACTTC	CASSQLAGNYEQYF
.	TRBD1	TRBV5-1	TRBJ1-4	TGCGCCAGCAGCTTCTTCTCGACAGGGCCAAGGGGAAAACTGTTTTTT	CASSFFSTGPRGKLFF
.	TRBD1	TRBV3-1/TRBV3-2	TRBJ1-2	TGTGCCAGCAGCCATGAGGACAGGGGGTTTAACTATGGCTACACCTTC	CASSHEDRGFNYGYTF
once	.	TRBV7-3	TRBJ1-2	TGTGCCAGCAGCCCACAAGCTATGCGGGATGGCTACACCTTC	CASSPQAMRDGYTF
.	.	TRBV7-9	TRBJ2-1	TGTGCCAGCAGCTTAGCAGAGAATGAGCAGTTCTTC	CASSLAENEQFF
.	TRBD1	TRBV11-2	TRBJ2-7	TGTGCCTTTGATGCAGGGACAGCCGATTACGAGCAGTACTTC	CAFDAGTADYEQYF